The entry that follows covers one T cell receptor beta chain sequence. Its cognate antigen is unknown. The sample originates from a study of shared clonotypes between healthy human individuals. Study overall: Per donor, CD8 memory used one plate, CD8 naive used two, CD4 memory used three and CD4 naive used three. Study-wide findings and caveats: Sorted-subset sequencing, rarefaction showed, was incomplete despite large depth.

Both subsets, CD45RA+ naive and CD45RA-negative memory, were split from the CD4+ cells. The table came from immunoSEQ multiplex PCR; TCRdb's copy has only in-frame clones and leaves some out. The sample has 2 million to 2.5 million clones; 95% are singletons. The germline CDR1 and CDR2 sequences are LGHNA and YNFKEQ. This CDR3 has 17 amino acids. The V and J ends lost 0 bases and 4 bases respectively, with 15 bases between them. The chain recombines TRBV4-2 with TRBJ1-4; unclear D gene. This clonotype was obtained from a man aged 18 to 30 in good health. The sequenced sample consisted of naive CD4+ T cells sorted from blood. Subset given: CD45RA+ positively selected. The CDR3 nucleotides read TGTGCCAGCAGCCAAGACCTGTTAGGGCCGTTTAATGAAAAACTGTTTTTT. It codes for CASSQDLLGPFNEKLFF.